These 25 T cell receptor beta chains came from one sample sequenced in a study of T cells after yellow fever vaccination. Each CDR3 protein is one row after TCRdb ran MiXCR on the 5' RACE reads. The profile covers hundreds of thousands of distinct CDR3 sequences, with 13% appearing a single time and over 12% taken by the ten largest. The sample consisted of PBMCs, taken on the day of the yellow fever booster vaccination. The receptor source for this set is a young man who received the YFV17D yellow fever vaccine.

This clonotype was seen once. The chain is built from TRBV7-8 and TRBJ2-7, with TRBD2 matching 12 bases. J gave up 5 bases and V 3 bases, and 8 bases lay outside the gene matches. This CDR3 has 16 residues. Germline CDR1 and CDR2: SGHVS and FQNEAQ. The CDR3 DNA reads TGTGCCAGCAGCTTCAGACTAGCGGGAGAATTCAACGAGCAGTACTTC. This encodes CASSFRLAGEFNEQYF.

This chain uses TRBV30 with TRBJ2-5; the D gene is possibly TRBD1 (6 bases). Trimming removed 2 bases at V and 1 base at J, with 17 bases between. This CDR3 is built from 16 residues. Germline V gene lookup returns CDR1 GTSNPN and CDR2 SVGIG (reference sequence). The CDR3 DNA sequence: TGTGCCTGGAGTCCCTCGACAGGCCGTTTCCAAGAGACCCAGTACTTC. Amino acids: CAWSPSTGRFQETQYF.

The chain has TRBV10-3 and TRBJ2-5; D is tentatively TRBD1 or TRBD2 (5 bases each). CDR3 size: 15 residues. Trimming removed 5 bases from V and 6 bases from J, with 19 bases in between. CDR1 is ENHRY, CDR2 SYGVKD, per germline. CDR3 nucleotides: TGTGCCATCAGTAGTAGGGACCGTGGTGGGCAGACCCAGTACTTC. Translated, it gives CAISSRDRGGQTQYF.

J is TRBJ2-2 and V is TRBV11-1; TRBD2 aligns across 12 bases. Germline CDR1 is SGHAT and CDR2 is FQDESV (reference sequence). The J segment lost 4 bases and the V segment lost 1 base, leaving 10 bases of the junction unmatched. The CDR3 sequence is 19 residues long. The chain's CDR3 is CASSLVTSGRDLLTGELFF. For the CDR3, the DNA is TGTGCCAGCAGCTTAGTGACTAGCGGGAGAGACCTCCTCACCGGGGAGCTGTTTTTT.

The sample holds a few counts of this clonotype. The rearrangement uses TRBV6-5 and TRBJ1-1; 7 nucleotides agree with TRBD1. J gave up 6 bases and V 4 bases, and 8 bases lay outside the gene matches. The CDR3 is 14 residues long. Germline V gives CDR1 MNHEY, CDR2 SVGAGI. The CDR3 DNA is TGTGCCAGCAGTTCGACAGGGAAGGGGTCTGAAGCTTTCTTT. Protein sequence: CASSSTGKGSEAFF.

This clonotype was detected a few times. The rearrangement uses TRBV7-2 and TRBJ2-1; possibly TRBD1 for D (6 bases). This CDR3 is built from 16 residues. Trimming took 2 bases from V and 8 from J, leaving 19 bases between them. Germline V CDR1 and CDR2: SGHTA, FQGNSA. The CDR3 reads CASSLRSTGFDYEQFF. The CDR3 region has the DNA TGTGCCAGCAGCTTAAGGTCAACAGGGTTTGACTATGAGCAGTTCTTC.

This clonotype has just a few counts. The V gene is TRBV30, the J gene TRBJ2-6; 7 nucleotides line up with TRBD1. The J segment lost 4 bases and the V segment lost 5 bases, leaving 5 bases of the junction unmatched. The CDR3 has 14 residues. Per germline, CDR1 GTSNPN and CDR2 SVGIG (reference sequence). CDR3 coding DNA: TGTGCCTGGGGTACAGGGGCGGGGGCCAACGTCCTGACTTTC. Translated, it gives CAWGTGAGANVLTF. Full variable domain (remainder filled in from reference TRBV30 and TRBJ2-6): SQTIHQWPATLVQPVGSPLSLECTVEGTSNPNLYWYRQAAGRGLQLLFYSVGIGQISSEVPQNLSASRPQDRQFILSSKKLLLSDSGFYLCAWGTGAGANVLTFGAGSRLTVL.

This chain joins TRBV18 and TRBJ2-5; 7 bases are a match to TRBD1. Trimming removed 2 bases from V and 2 bases from J; junction bases left unmatched: 11. The CDR3 is 17 amino acids. CDR1 KGHSH and CDR2 LQKENI come from the germline V gene. The CDR3 sequence is CASSPIPGTVPQETQYF. In DNA, the CDR3 is TGTGCCAGCTCACCAATCCCCGGGACAGTACCTCAAGAGACCCAGTACTTC.

The chain has TRBV7-8 and TRBJ2-2; D not certain. Trimming removed 2 bases from V and 5 bases from J, with 12 bases in between. This CDR3 spans 15 amino acids. The germline V gene encodes CDR1 SGHVS and CDR2 FQNEAQ. CDR3 in amino acids: CASSLIPLGTGELFF. In nucleotides, the CDR3 is TGTGCCAGCAGCTTAATCCCTCTTGGGACCGGGGAGCTGTTTTTT. Filled out from reference TRBV7-8 and TRBJ2-2, the complete variable domain reads GAGVSQSPRYKVAKRGQDVALRCDPISGHVSLFWYQQALGQGPEFLTYFQNEAQLDKSGLPSDRFFAERPEGSVSTLKIQRTQQEDSAVYLCASSLIPLGTGELFFGEGSRLTVL.

A few counts support this clonotype. This chain joins TRBV4-3 and TRBJ2-1, with TRBD2 identical over 8 bases. The germline V gene encodes CDR1 LGHNA and CDR2 YSLEER. The ends lost 1 base at V and 9 bases at J; junction bases unmatched: 11. The CDR3 is 16 amino acids. The chain's CDR3 is CASSQATSGGSLEQFF. CDR3 coding DNA: TGCGCCAGCAGCCAAGCCACTAGCGGAGGATCCCTTGAGCAGTTCTTC.

This sequence joins TRBV27 and TRBJ1-5; D unclear. The V and J ends lost 2 bases and 6 bases respectively, with 11 bases between them. This CDR3 is 14 amino acids long. Germline CDR1 is MNHEY and CDR2 is SMNVEV (reference sequence). The CDR3 loop is CASSLAAWGQPQHF. The CDR3 DNA reads as TGTGCCAGCAGTTTAGCGGCATGGGGTCAGCCCCAGCATTTT.

This clonotype was counted between two and nine times. This chain connects TRBV19 to TRBJ2-1, with D uncertain. Trimming took 5 bases from V and 0 from J, leaving 8 bases between them. The germline CDR1 and CDR2 sequences are LNHDA and SQIVND (reference sequence). The CDR3 contains 14 residues. The CDR3 DNA follows: TGTGCCAGTAGTCCGGTGAGCTCCTACAATGAGCAGTTCTTC. This gives the protein CASSPVSSYNEQFF.

CDR3 region: CASSRDREDGYTF. The CDR3 DNA reads as TGTGCCAGCAGCCGGGACAGGGAAGATGGCTACACCTTC. This rearrangement joins TRBV5-6 to TRBJ1-2; TRBD1 agrees at 9 bases. Germline values: CDR1 SGHDT, CDR2 YYEEEE. Losses at the gene ends were 4 bases for V and 6 bases for J; bases not matched to a gene: 4. The CDR3 loop spans 13 amino acids.

This clonotype was recorded only once. The chain is built from TRBV7-8 and TRBJ2-7, with 12 bases matching TRBD2. CDR3 length: 20 amino acids. The trim removed 2 bases at V and 0 bases at J, leaving 14 bases unmatched. CDR1 and CDR2 (germline): SGHVS, FQNEAQ. The CDR3 nucleotides read TGTGCCAGCAGCTTAAGGTCTAGCGGGAGGGTTAAGTCGTACTCCTACGAGCAGTACTTC. The encoded protein is CASSLRSSGRVKSYSYEQYF.

V and J are TRBV4-3 and TRBJ2-7; TRBD1 aligns across 9 bases. V dropped 0 bases and J dropped 5; count of bases not matched to a gene: 8. Germline values: CDR1 LGHNA, CDR2 YSLEER. This CDR3 contains 16 residues. The CDR3 spells CASSQDLRDRVHEQYF. The CDR3 bases are TGCGCCAGCAGCCAAGACCTCCGGGACAGGGTCCACGAGCAGTACTTC.

This clonotype was seen a handful of times. The chain is built from TRBV2 and TRBJ1-4; D gene unclear. Germline CDR1 SNHLY, CDR2 FYNNEI. The V end was cut by 7 bases, the J end by 5 bases, with 20 bases between. This CDR3 region has 16 residues. Here the CDR3 reads CASISWTESPNEKLFF. For the CDR3, the DNA is TGTGCCAGCATTTCCTGGACCGAATCCCCCAATGAAAAACTGTTTTTT.

This clonotype appeared a few times. The gene calls are TRBV18 and TRBJ2-5; D not certain. The V end was cut by 2 bases, the J end by 4 bases, with 11 bases between. The germline V gene encodes CDR1 KGHSH and CDR2 LQKENI. The CDR3 contains 14 residues. The CDR3 reads CASSPGRKSETQYF. In DNA form, the CDR3 reads TGTGCCAGCTCACCAGGACGGAAGTCAGAGACCCAGTACTTC. The full variable domain, in which reference TRBV18 and TRBJ2-5 provide the parts outside the CDR3, is NAGVMQNPRHLVRRRGQEARLRCSPMKGHSHVYWYRQLPEEGLKFMVYLQKENIIDESGMPKERFSAEFPKEGPSILRIQQVVRGDSAAYFCASSPGRKSETQYFGPGTRLLVL.

This clonotype was seen more than once but under ten times. The rearrangement uses TRBV5-1 and TRBJ2-1, with D perhaps matching TRBD2 (5 bases). From germline, CDR1 is SGHRS and CDR2 YFSETQ. V lost 2 bases to trimming and J lost 6 bases, with 15 bases between them. The CDR3 length is 15 residues. The CDR3 DNA reads as TGCGCCAGCAGCTTTGGGGAGTGGAAAGGCAATGAGCAGTTCTTC. Protein sequence: CASSFGEWKGNEQFF.

This clonotype showed up just a few times. The V call is TRBV20-1, the J call TRBJ2-7; 10 positions match TRBD1. V lost 1 base, J lost 1 base, and 4 bases stayed unmatched. Germline V CDR1 and CDR2: DFQATT, SNEGSKA (reference sequence). CDR3 length: 15 residues. CDR3 region: CSARAPDRGSYEQYF. The CDR3 nucleotides are TGCAGTGCTAGAGCTCCGGACAGGGGGTCCTACGAGCAGTACTTC.

At least ten counts were recorded for this clonotype. The chain joins TRBV7-2 to TRBJ1-4; no reliable D call. CDR1 and CDR2 from the germline V gene are SGHTA and FQGNSA. The CDR3 runs 13 residues. Trimming removed 1 base from V and 7 bases from J, with 7 bases in between. DNA of the CDR3: TGTGCCAGCAGCTTAGTGGGTATTGAAAAACTGTTTTTT. This sequence encodes CASSLVGIEKLFF.

This clonotype was seen a handful of times. CDR3 DNA sequence: TGTGCCACCAAACGGCTAGCGGAACAGTTCTTC. It specifies CATKRLAEQFF. This chain connects TRBV2 to TRBJ2-1, with TRBD2 identical over 7 bases. V lost 10 bases and J lost 13; bases outside the gene matches: 10. Germline assignment: CDR1 SNHLY and CDR2 FYNNEI. The CDR3 is 11 amino acids. The complete variable domain, with remaining parts taken from reference TRBV2 and TRBJ2-1, reads EPEVTQTPSHQVTQMGQEVILRCVPISNHLYFYWYRQILGQKVEFLVSFYNNEISEKSEIFDDQFSVERPDGSNFTLKIRSTKLEDSAMYFCATKRLAEQFFGPGTRLTVL.

This clonotype turned up a few times. The chain carries TRBV6-5 and TRBJ2-3, with 12 bases matching TRBD2. Looked up from germline, CDR1 is MNHEY and CDR2 is SVGAGI. The CDR3 is 17 residues long. V gave up 1 base and J gave up 1 base; unmatched junction bases: 3. CDR3: CASSYLGLAGRTDTQYF. The CDR3 DNA sequence: TGTGCCAGCAGTTACTTGGGACTAGCGGGCCGCACAGATACGCAGTATTTT.

This clonotype occurred a few times. The V and J genes are TRBV7-2 and TRBJ2-5, with D possibly TRBD1 on 7 matching bases. Germline loops: CDR1 SGHTA, CDR2 FQGNSA. The CDR3 spans 15 residues. V dropped 2 bases and J dropped 7 bases, with 17 bases sitting between them. For the CDR3, the DNA is TGTGCCAGCAGCTTATTCCCAGGGGGGAAGGTGACCCAGTACTTC. This sequence encodes CASSLFPGGKVTQYF.

This sequence joins TRBV24-1 and TRBJ2-5, with 9 bases lining up with TRBD1. This CDR3 has 15 residues. The J segment lost 5 bases and the V segment lost 9 bases, leaving 12 bases of the junction unmatched. CDR1 is KGHDR, CDR2 SFDVKD, per germline. The CDR3 DNA reads TGTGCCACCTCACCCGGGACAGGGCCGAAGGAGACCCAGTACTTC. As protein: CATSPGTGPKETQYF.

This clonotype was recorded a few times. This chain links TRBV11-3 with TRBJ2-1, with D perhaps matching TRBD2 (5 bases). This CDR3 contains 16 residues. Per the germline V gene, CDR1 is SGHNT and CDR2 is YENEEA. Trimming shortened V by 0 bases and J by 6 bases, and 15 bases separated the two germline ends. CDR3 sequence (DNA): TGTGCCAGCAGCTTAGATCCCCCGGGGAGCGGCAATGAGCAGTTCTTC. Encoded protein: CASSLDPPGSGNEQFF.